This TCR beta chain was identified during a study of T-cell memory formation after mild COVID-19. This clonotype came up a few times. TCRdb independently ran MiXCR on the 5' RACE reads; one entry per CDR3 protein. The table includes around 250,000 distinct CDR3 sequences, 16% detected once. The material sequenced was PBMCs or a T cell subset sorted from them (not recorded which). The receptor's source is a man between 18 and 35 years old who had mild COVID-19 (a few samples of this study predate the infection). Cell type and time point are not known.

In nucleotides, the CDR3 is TGTGCCAGCGACAGGGGGAACACTGAAGCTTTCTTT. Its translation: CASDRGNTEAFF. The rearrangement joins TRBV30 to TRBJ1-1; 8 bases fit TRBD1. The CDR3 is 12 amino acids. CDR1 GTSNPN and CDR2 SVGIG come from the germline V gene (reference sequence). The V and J ends lost 8 bases and 1 base, in that order; junction bases with no gene match: 3.